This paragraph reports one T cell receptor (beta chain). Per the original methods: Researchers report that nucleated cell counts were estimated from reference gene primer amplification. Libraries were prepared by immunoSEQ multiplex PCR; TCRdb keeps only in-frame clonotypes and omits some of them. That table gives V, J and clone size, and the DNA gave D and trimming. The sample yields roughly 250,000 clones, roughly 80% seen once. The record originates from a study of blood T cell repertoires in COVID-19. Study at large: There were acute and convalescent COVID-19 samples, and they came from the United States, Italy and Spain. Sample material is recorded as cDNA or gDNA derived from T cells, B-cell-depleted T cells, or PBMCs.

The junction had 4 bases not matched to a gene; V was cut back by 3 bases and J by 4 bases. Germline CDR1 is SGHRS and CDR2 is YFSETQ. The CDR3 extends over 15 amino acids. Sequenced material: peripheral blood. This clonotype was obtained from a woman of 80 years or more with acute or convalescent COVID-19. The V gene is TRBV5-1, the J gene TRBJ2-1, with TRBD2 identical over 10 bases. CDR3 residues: CASSSSGGGYNEQFF. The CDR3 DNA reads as TGCGCCAGCAGCTCTAGCGGGGGAGGGTACAATGAGCAGTTCTTC.